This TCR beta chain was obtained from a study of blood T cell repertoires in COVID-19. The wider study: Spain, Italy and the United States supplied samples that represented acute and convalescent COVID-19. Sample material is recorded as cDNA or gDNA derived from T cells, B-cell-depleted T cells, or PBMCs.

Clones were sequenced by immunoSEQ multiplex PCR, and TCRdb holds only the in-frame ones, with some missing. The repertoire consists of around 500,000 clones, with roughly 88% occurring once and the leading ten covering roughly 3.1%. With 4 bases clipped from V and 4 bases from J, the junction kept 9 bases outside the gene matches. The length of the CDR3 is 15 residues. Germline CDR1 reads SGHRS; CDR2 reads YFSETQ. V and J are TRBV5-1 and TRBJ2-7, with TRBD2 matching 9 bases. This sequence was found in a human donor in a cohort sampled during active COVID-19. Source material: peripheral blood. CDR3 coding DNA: TGCGCCAGCAGCCTAAATAGCGGGAGTGGTTACGAGCAGTACTTC. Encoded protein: CASSLNSGSGYEQYF.